This T cell receptor (beta chain) was profiled in a study of shared clonotypes between healthy human individuals. Clones were sequenced by immunoSEQ multiplex PCR, and TCRdb holds only the in-frame ones, with some missing. This sample carries more than 1 million clones, approximately 78% of them seen once, and the ten largest clones take approximately 0.52%. There were no recent acute infections or vaccinations among the donors, who were healthy HIV-negative adults. CD4+ cells yielded CD45RA+ naive and CD45RA-negative memory subsets. This CDR3 spans 11 amino acids. V was trimmed by 2 bases and J by 6 bases, leaving 6 bases between them. Germline values: CDR1 SGHDT, CDR2 YYEEEE.

Sequencing was carried out using memory CD4+ T cells from PBMCs. Documented subset: CD45RA-negative fraction. This sequence was found in a man aged 18 to 29 in good health. Some clones in this sample may be carry-over from other donors' samples. The chain combines TRBV5-6 with TRBJ2-7, with unresolved D. The CDR3 spells CASSFFSEQYF. The DNA for the CDR3 is TGTGCCAGCAGCTTTTTCTCCGAGCAGTACTTC.